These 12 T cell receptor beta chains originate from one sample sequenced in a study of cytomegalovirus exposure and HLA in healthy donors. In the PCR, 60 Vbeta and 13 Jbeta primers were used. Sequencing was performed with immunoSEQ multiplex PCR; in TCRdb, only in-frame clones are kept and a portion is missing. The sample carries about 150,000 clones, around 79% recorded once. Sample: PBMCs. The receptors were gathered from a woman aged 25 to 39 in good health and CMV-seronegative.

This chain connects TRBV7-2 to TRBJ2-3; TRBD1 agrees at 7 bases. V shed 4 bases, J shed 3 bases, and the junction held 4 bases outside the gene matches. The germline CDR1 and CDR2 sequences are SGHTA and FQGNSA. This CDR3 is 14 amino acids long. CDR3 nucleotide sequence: TGTGCCAGCAGCTGGAGACAGGGAACAGATACGCAGTATTTT. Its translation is CASSWRQGTDTQYF.

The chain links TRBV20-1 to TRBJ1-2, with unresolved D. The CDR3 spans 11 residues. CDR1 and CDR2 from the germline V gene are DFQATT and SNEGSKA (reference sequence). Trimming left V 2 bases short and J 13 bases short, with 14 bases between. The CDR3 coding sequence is TGCAGTGCTAGATTGGAGCTTTTCTGCACCTTC. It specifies CSARLELFCTF.

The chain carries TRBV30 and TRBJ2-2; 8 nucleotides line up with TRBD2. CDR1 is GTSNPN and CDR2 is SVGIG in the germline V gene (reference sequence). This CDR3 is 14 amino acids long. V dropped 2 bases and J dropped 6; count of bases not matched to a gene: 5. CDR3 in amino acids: CAWSIGGGPGELFF. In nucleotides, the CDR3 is TGTGCCTGGAGTATCGGGGGGGGCCCCGGGGAGCTGTTTTTT.

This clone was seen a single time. Written as DNA, the CDR3 is TGTGCCTGGAGTTGGGGCAGTCCAACTAATGAAAAACTGTTTTTT. Its translation is CAWSWGSPTNEKLFF. The chain recombines TRBV30 with TRBJ1-4; D perhaps matches TRBD1 (5 bases). V was cut by 2 bases and J by 0 bases, with 10 bases left in between. The length of the CDR3 is 15 residues. Germline CDR1 GTSNPN, CDR2 SVGIG (reference sequence).

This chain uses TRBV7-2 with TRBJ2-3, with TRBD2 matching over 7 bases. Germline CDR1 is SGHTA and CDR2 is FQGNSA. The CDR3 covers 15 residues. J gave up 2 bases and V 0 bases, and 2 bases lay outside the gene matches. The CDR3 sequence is CASSLAGGTTDTQYF. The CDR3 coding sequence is TGTGCCAGCAGCTTAGCGGGGGGGACCACAGATACGCAGTATTTT.

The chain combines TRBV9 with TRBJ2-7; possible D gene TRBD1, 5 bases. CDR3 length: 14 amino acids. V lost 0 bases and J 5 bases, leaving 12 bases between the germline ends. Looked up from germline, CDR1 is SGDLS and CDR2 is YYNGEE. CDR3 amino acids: CASSVVGVSHEQYF. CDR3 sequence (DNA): TGTGCCAGCAGCGTAGTAGGGGTTAGCCACGAGCAGTACTTC. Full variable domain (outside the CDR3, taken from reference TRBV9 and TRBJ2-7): DSGVTQTPKHLITATGQRVTLRCSPRSGDLSVYWYQQSLDQGLQFLIQYYNGEERAKGNILERFSAQQFPDLHSELNLSSLELGDSALYFCASSVVGVSHEQYFGPGTRLTVT.

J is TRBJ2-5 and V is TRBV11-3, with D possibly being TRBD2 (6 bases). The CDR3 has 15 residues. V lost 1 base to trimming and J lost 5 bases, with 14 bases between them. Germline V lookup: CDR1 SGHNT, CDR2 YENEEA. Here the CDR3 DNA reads TGTGCCAGCAGCTTAGGGGGACTCCCTGGGGAGACCCAGTACTTC. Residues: CASSLGGLPGETQYF.

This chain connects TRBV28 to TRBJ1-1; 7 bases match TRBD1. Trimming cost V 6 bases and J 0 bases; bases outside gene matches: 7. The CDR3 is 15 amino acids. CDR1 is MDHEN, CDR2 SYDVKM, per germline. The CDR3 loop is CASSRQGWVNTEAFF. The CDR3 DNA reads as TGTGCCAGCAGCCGACAGGGATGGGTGAACACTGAAGCTTTCTTT.

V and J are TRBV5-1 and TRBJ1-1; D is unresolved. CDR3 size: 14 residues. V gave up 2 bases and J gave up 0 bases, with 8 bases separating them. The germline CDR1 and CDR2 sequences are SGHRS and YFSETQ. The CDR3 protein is CASSFEEMNTEAFF. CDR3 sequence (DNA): TGCGCCAGCAGCTTTGAGGAGATGAACACTGAAGCTTTCTTT.

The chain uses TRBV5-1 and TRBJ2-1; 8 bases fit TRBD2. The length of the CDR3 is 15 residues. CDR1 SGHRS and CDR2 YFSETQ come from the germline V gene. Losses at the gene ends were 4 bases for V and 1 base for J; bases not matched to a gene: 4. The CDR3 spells CASSLLADSYNEQFF. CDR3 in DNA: TGCGCCAGCAGCCTACTAGCGGATTCCTACAATGAGCAGTTCTTC.

CDR3: CSAGQLTEAFF. The CDR3 DNA reads as TGCAGTGCTGGACAGCTCACTGAAGCTTTCTTT. The chain uses TRBV20-1 and TRBJ1-1, with D possibly TRBD1 on 6 matching bases. Germline V gene lookup returns CDR1 DFQATT and CDR2 SNEGSKA (reference sequence). CDR3 length: 11 amino acids. V was clipped by 5 bases and J by 4 bases, with 8 bases between them.

This CDR3 is CASSLERQSYEQYF. CDR3 nucleotides: TGTGCCAGCAGCTTGGAAAGACAGTCCTACGAGCAGTACTTC. V is TRBV5-4 and J is TRBJ2-7; tentative D call: TRBD1 (5 bases). The germline V gene encodes CDR1 SGHNT and CDR2 YYREEE (reference sequence). Trimming removed 0 bases at V and 1 base at J, with 8 bases between. The CDR3 length is 14 residues.